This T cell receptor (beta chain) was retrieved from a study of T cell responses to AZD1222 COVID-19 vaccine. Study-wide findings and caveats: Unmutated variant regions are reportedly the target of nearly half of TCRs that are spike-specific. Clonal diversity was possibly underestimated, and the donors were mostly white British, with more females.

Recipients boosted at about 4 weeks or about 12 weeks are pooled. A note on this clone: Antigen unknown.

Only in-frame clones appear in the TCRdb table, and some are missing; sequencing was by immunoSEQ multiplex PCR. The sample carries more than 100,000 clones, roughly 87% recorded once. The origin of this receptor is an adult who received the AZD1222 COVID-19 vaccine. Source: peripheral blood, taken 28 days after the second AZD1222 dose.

CDR3 sequence (DNA): TGTGCCAGCAGCTTGGTCGTCTCATGGGCCCAGCATTTT. Translation gives CASSLVVSWAQHF. V is TRBV5-5 and J is TRBJ1-5; D not certain. V shed 0 bases and J shed 11 bases, with 12 bases lying between them. The CDR3 covers 13 residues. The V gene's germline CDR1 is SGHKS and CDR2 YYEKEE (reference sequence).